These T cell receptor beta chains were read from a single sample in a study of T cells in Graves' hyperthyroidism and ophthalmopathy. TCRdb analysed the multiplex PCR reads with MiXCR anew, one entry per CDR3 protein. The sample has over 250,000 distinct CDR3 sequences; approximately 21% are singletons. Material for sequencing was blood. Receptor source: a man aged 30 to 45 with Graves' ophthalmopathy. Both conserved end residues are part of each CDR3. A D gene is named only where the DNA matches it firmly. A clone size is listed for some rows: how often the clone was seen (once, few, many), or a class if it is expanded.

abundance	d_gene	v_gene	j_gene	CDR3nt	CDR3aa
NA	NA	TRBV7-2	TRBJ1-2	TGTGCCAGCAGCCTTGGGGGGTCGTTGGGCTATGGCTACACCTTC	CASSLGGSLGYGYTF
few	NA	TRBV2	TRBJ1-6	TGTGCCAGCAGTGAAGCGCGGAGGATTAATTCACCCCTCCACTTT	CASSEARRINSPLHF
many	TRBD1	TRBV12-3/TRBV12-4	TRBJ2-7	TGTGCCAGCCAACCGGGACAGGGATCCTACGAGCAGTACTTC	CASQPGQGSYEQYF
many	NA	TRBV28	TRBJ1-1	TGTGCCAGCAGTTCGGGAGGGCCGAACACTGAAGCTTTCTTT	CASSSGGPNTEAFF
NA	NA	TRBV5-1	TRBJ2-7	TGCGCCAGCAGCGCGGGCGGGGGCACCAGCTCCTACGAGCAGTACTTC	CASSAGGGTSSYEQYF
NA	TRBD2	TRBV6-9	TRBJ2-3	TGTGCCAGCAGTTACGTGCGGGAGGGCACAGATACGCAGTATTTT	CASSYVREGTDTQYF
NA	NA	TRBV29-1	TRBJ1-1	TGCAGCGTCGCCGGACAGTCGAACACTGAAGCTTTCTTT	CSVAGQSNTEAFF
NA	NA	TRBV7-2	TRBJ1-1	TGTGCCAGCAGCTTGGGAGCGCCTGAGGAAGCTTTCTTT	CASSLGAPEEAFF
NA	TRBD2	TRBV5-1	TRBJ2-5	TGCGCCAGCAGCTTGGTGACTAGCAACTTTGGCGGAGAGACCCAGTACTTC	CASSLVTSNFGGETQYF
few	TRBD1	TRBV5-1	TRBJ1-3	TGCGCCAGCAGCCACGGGACAGCAACCCACCCCCTCGGAAACACCATATATTTT	CASSHGTATHPLGNTIYF
NA	TRBD2	TRBV7-2	TRBJ2-7	TGTGCCAGCAGCCTAATACTAGCGGGAAAGGAGCAGTACTTC	CASSLILAGKEQYF
many	NA	TRBV5-1	TRBJ2-7	TGTGCCAGCAGTCTGGGAACCTACGAGCAGTACTTC	CASSLGTYEQYF
few	NA	TRBV5-1	TRBJ2-1	TGCGCCAGCAGCCCTGATTGGGGGAGAGAGGGTGAGCAGTTCTTC	CASSPDWGREGEQFF
few	TRBD1	TRBV6-1	TRBJ2-5	TGTGCCAGCAGTGGAGGGACAGGGAGGGAGACCCAGTACTTC	CASSGGTGRETQYF
NA	NA	TRBV11-3	TRBJ1-6	TGTGCCAGCAGCGAGGGACAACATAATTCACCCCTCCACTTT	CASSEGQHNSPLHF
NA	TRBD2	TRBV11-1	TRBJ2-1	TGCGCCAGCAGCTCAACAGTAGCGGGAGTCTATGAGCAGTTCTTC	CASSSTVAGVYEQFF
many	TRBD1	TRBV28	TRBJ2-7	TGTGCCAGCAGTTCTACAGGGGCGCATTCCTACGAGCAGTACTTC	CASSSTGAHSYEQYF
once	TRBD2	TRBV15	TRBJ2-2	TGTGCCACCAGCAGAAGTTTGGGCGGGAGGGCCCTCACCGGGGAGCTGTTTTTT	CATSRSLGGRALTGELFF
few	NA	TRBV3-1	TRBJ2-3	TGTGCCAGCAGCCAGGTTGGGGTTCGGAGCACAGATACGCAGTATTTT	CASSQVGVRSTDTQYF
NA	NA	TRBV28	TRBJ2-1	TGTGCCAGCAGTTTGCCAGGGAGTTTCCACAATGAGCAGTTCTTC	CASSLPGSFHNEQFF
few	TRBD1	TRBV13	TRBJ1-2	TGTGCCAGCAGCTTATCCGGGACAGGGGATGCCTATGGCTACACCTTC	CASSLSGTGDAYGYTF
many	TRBD1	TRBV16	TRBJ1-5	TGTGCCAGCAGCCCGTTGGCGCGACAGGGACGGAGGCAGCCCCAGCATTTT	CASSPLARQGRRQPQHF
few	NA	TRBV7-9	TRBJ2-6	TGTGCCAGCAGCTACCCGGGGGCCGAGGGGGCCAACGTCCTGACTTTC	CASSYPGAEGANVLTF
NA	NA	TRBV18	TRBJ2-2	TGTGCCAGCTCACCAACAGCGGTGAACACCGGGGAGCTGTTTTTT	CASSPTAVNTGELFF
many	NA	TRBV28	TRBJ2-7	TGTGCCAGCAGCTTAAATGGCTACGAGCAGTACTTC	CASSLNGYEQYF
few	TRBD1	TRBV5-4	TRBJ2-1	TGTGCCAGCAGCCCGGGACAGGATTACAATGAGCAGTTCTTC	CASSPGQDYNEQFF
NA	TRBD2	TRBV28	TRBJ2-7	TGTGCCAGCAGTTTATTGGCGGGAGGTCTGGACGAGCAGTACTTC	CASSLLAGGLDEQYF
few	TRBD1	TRBV7-9	TRBJ1-2	TGTGCCAGCAGCTTACAACAGGGGTTATATGGCTACACCTTC	CASSLQQGLYGYTF
few	NA	TRBV12-3/TRBV12-4	TRBJ2-1	TGTGCCAGCAGGGGAGAGCAGGGTATGTTCTTC	CASRGEQGMFF
NA	NA	TRBV2	TRBJ2-2	TGTGCCAGCAGTGAACAGCAAACCGGGGAGCTGTTTTTT	CASSEQQTGELFF
NA	TRBD1	TRBV28	TRBJ2-5	TGTGCCAGCAGTTTTGGACAGGGGAAGGAGACCCAGTACTTC	CASSFGQGKETQYF
few	NA	TRBV18	TRBJ2-5	TGTGCCAGCTCACGTGATACTCCGGGACAAGTCTCCGAGACCCAGTACTTC	CASSRDTPGQVSETQYF
few	TRBD1	TRBV6-6	TRBJ2-1	TGTGCCAGCAGTTACAGGGGGCGCAGGAATGAGCAGTTCTTC	CASSYRGRRNEQFF
few	NA	TRBV7-2	TRBJ2-7	TGTGCCAGCAGCTTAGTTGGTACTGTTATAACCTACGAGCAGTACTTC	CASSLVGTVITYEQYF
many	TRBD2	TRBV11-2	TRBJ2-5	TGTGCCAGCAGCCCTAGCGGGAGGGCCGAGACCCAGTACTTC	CASSPSGRAETQYF
NA	TRBD2	TRBV5-1	TRBJ2-7	TGCGCCAGCAGCCCGGCCGGGACTAGCGGGAACGAGCAGTACTTC	CASSPAGTSGNEQYF
NA	TRBD2	TRBV6-1	TRBJ2-2	TGTGCCACCGGGGGACTAGCGGAAGGTGGGACCGGGGAGCTGTTTTTT	CATGGLAEGGTGELFF
NA	TRBD2	TRBV7-3	TRBJ2-7	TGTGCCAGCAGCTTAAACCCGGGGGGAACCTACGAGCAGTACTTC	CASSLNPGGTYEQYF